The 24 T cell receptor beta chains below come from one sample, sequenced in a study of T cell changes during pregnancy in multiple sclerosis. Method: immunoSEQ multiplex PCR; TCRdb's copy keeps in-frame clones and lacks some. The sample shows around 73,000 clones, approximately 92% of them seen only once. The sample here was peripheral blood, taken in the third trimester of pregnancy. These receptors all come from a female donor in good health, enrolled as a control in a pregnancy study.

This chain uses TRBV28 with TRBJ1-5, with D maybe TRBD1 (5 bases). In germline, CDR1 is MDHEN, CDR2 SYDVKM. V lost 4 bases, J lost 3 bases, and 16 bases lay in between. The CDR3 spans 16 residues. The CDR3 DNA sequence: TGTGCCAGCAGTTCGTTGACAGACGCTTACAATCAGCCCCAGCATTTT. It is translated as CASSSLTDAYNQPQHF.

V gene TRBV6-6 combines with J gene TRBJ2-2; a weak D match, TRBD1 (6 bases). Trimming stripped 7 bases from V and 4 bases from J, with 16 bases between. This CDR3 is built from 15 residues. Germline loops: CDR1 MNHNY, CDR2 SVGAGI (reference sequence). CDR3 protein: CASTTPYRVTGELFF. The CDR3 nucleotides are TGTGCCAGCACCACACCCTACAGGGTCACCGGGGAGCTGTTTTTT.

The V and J genes are TRBV11-2 and TRBJ2-7, with TRBD1 matching over 7 bases. This CDR3 is 15 amino acids long. V lost 6 bases to trimming and J lost 2 bases; unmatched junction nucleotides: 10. Looked up from germline, CDR1 is SGHAT and CDR2 is FQNNGV. CDR3 sequence: CASRNLRQGAYEQYF. The DNA of the CDR3 is TGTGCCAGCAGGAATTTGAGACAGGGAGCCTACGAGCAGTACTTC.

This clone was observed once. The gene calls are TRBV6-1 and TRBJ1-5; TRBD1 aligns across 8 bases. The germline gives CDR1 MNHNS, CDR2 SASEGT. The J segment lost 1 base and the V segment lost 4 bases, leaving 3 bases of the junction unmatched. This CDR3 region has 15 residues. CDR3 DNA sequence: TGTGCCAGCAGTGCCCGGGACAGGAGCAATCAGCCCCAGCATTTT. Translating gives CASSARDRSNQPQHF.

Only a few counts were recorded for this clone. The rearrangement links TRBV19 to TRBJ2-2; D unclear. V lost 3 bases and J lost 5, with 7 bases in between. Per the germline V gene, CDR1 is LNHDA and CDR2 is SQIVND (reference sequence). This CDR3 region has 13 residues. CDR3 protein: CASSIVLTGELFF. The CDR3 DNA reads TGTGCCAGTAGTATCGTACTAACCGGGGAGCTGTTTTTT.

The J gene is TRBJ1-2, the V gene TRBV13, with D hard to call. The CDR3 extends over 13 amino acids. Trimming shortened V by 1 base and J by 2 bases, and 5 bases separated the two germline ends. CDR1 and CDR2 (germline): PRHDT, FYEKMQ (reference sequence). The CDR3 region is CASSLDGNYGYTF. CDR3 in DNA: TGTGCCAGCAGCTTAGACGGGAACTATGGCTACACCTTC.

This chain connects TRBV11-2 to TRBJ2-1; TRBD2 matches at 7 bases. The CDR3 totals 15 residues. V shed 5 bases, J shed 2 bases, and the junction held 6 bases outside the gene matches. The germline V gene encodes CDR1 SGHAT and CDR2 FQNNGV. CDR3 sequence reads: CASSRWGLTYNEQFF. The DNA for the CDR3 is TGTGCCAGCAGCAGGTGGGGACTAACCTACAATGAGCAGTTCTTC. Supplemented by reference TRBV11-2 and TRBJ2-1, the full variable domain reads EAGVAQSPRYKIIEKRQSVAFWCNPISGHATLYWYQQILGQGPKLLIQFQNNGVVDDSQLPKDRFSAERLKGVDSTLKIQPAKLEDSAVYLCASSRWGLTYNEQFFGPGTRLTVL.

This chain connects TRBV5-1 to TRBJ2-3, with 7 positions matching TRBD1. J gave up 4 bases and V 0 bases, and 2 bases lay outside the gene matches. This CDR3 has 14 residues. In germline, CDR1 is SGHRS, CDR2 YFSETQ. In DNA form, the CDR3 reads TGCGCCAGCAGCTTGGAGGGGGCCTCAGATACGCAGTATTTT. Protein sequence: CASSLEGASDTQYF. Variable domain in full (rest from reference TRBV5-1 and TRBJ2-3): KAGVTQTPRYLIKTRGQQVTLSCSPISGHRSVSWYQQTPGQGLQFLFEYFSETQRNKGNFPGRFSGRQFSNSRSEMNVSTLELGDSALYLCASSLEGASDTQYFGPGTRLTVL.

This chain links TRBV7-8 with TRBJ1-1; TRBD1 matches 10 bases. J was trimmed by 5 bases and V by 3 bases; bases with no gene match: 12. This CDR3 has 17 residues. Germline lookup yields CDR1 SGHVS and CDR2 FQNEAQ. CDR3 protein: CASSFIRDRGGGTEAFF. CDR3 bases: TGTGCCAGCAGCTTCATCCGGGACAGGGGAGGGGGGACTGAAGCTTTCTTT.

V and J are TRBV27 and TRBJ1-6; perhaps TRBD1 as D (5 bases). Trimming took off 1 base at V and 6 bases at J, with 16 bases between the two ends. Germline V gene lookup returns CDR1 MNHEY and CDR2 SMNVEV (reference sequence). The CDR3 sequence is 17 residues long. The CDR3 DNA sequence: TGTGCCAGCAGTTTATTCGGGGGAGGGGATTTTAATTCACCCCTCCACTTT. Encoded protein: CASSLFGGGDFNSPLHF.

The chain couples TRBV5-1 to TRBJ2-7; 11 nucleotides match TRBD1. The CDR3 spans 13 residues. The V segment lost 4 bases and the J segment 5 bases; nucleotides outside the gene matches: 2. From germline, CDR1 is SGHRS and CDR2 YFSETQ. This CDR3 reads CASSRDRGNEQYF. In nucleotides, the CDR3 is TGCGCCAGCAGCAGGGACAGGGGGAACGAGCAGTACTTC. Full variable domain (remainder filled in from reference TRBV5-1 and TRBJ2-7): KAGVTQTPRYLIKTRGQQVTLSCSPISGHRSVSWYQQTPGQGLQFLFEYFSETQRNKGNFPGRFSGRQFSNSRSEMNVSTLELGDSALYLCASSRDRGNEQYFGPGTRLTVT.

This sequence joins TRBV2 and TRBJ2-7, with D possibly being TRBD2 (6 bases). V was trimmed by 6 bases and J by 4 bases, leaving 28 bases between them. The CDR3 is made up of 18 amino acids. Germline assignment: CDR1 SNHLY and CDR2 FYNNEI. The CDR3 reads CASRQAGGLSRVSYEQYF. CDR3 in DNA: TGTGCCAGCAGGCAGGCAGGAGGGCTCTCGCGGGTTTCGTACGAGCAGTACTTC.

V gene TRBV2 combines with J gene TRBJ2-1; TRBD2 aligns across 7 bases. Germline-derived CDR1 and CDR2 are SNHLY and FYNNEI. CDR3 size: 15 residues. Trimming at V came to 8 bases and at J to 1 base, leaving 8 bases not matched to a gene. CDR3 bases: TGTGCCAGCCAGGTTGGCGGGGGTTCCTACAATGAGCAGTTCTTC. Residues: CASQVGGGSYNEQFF.

V gene TRBV13 combines with J gene TRBJ2-1, with 7 bases aligning to TRBD2. V was pared by 7 bases and J by 2 bases, with 11 bases of the junction left unmatched. Germline values: CDR1 PRHDT, CDR2 FYEKMQ (reference sequence). The CDR3 covers 16 residues. CDR3 region: CASNIRGDLPYNEQFF. Written as DNA, the CDR3 is TGTGCCAGCAACATCCGGGGGGACCTCCCCTACAATGAGCAGTTCTTC.

V is TRBV29-1 and J is TRBJ2-7; 11 bases map to TRBD1. J lost 7 bases, V lost 4 bases, and 3 bases had no gene match. Germline-derived CDR1 and CDR2 are SQVTM and ANQGSEA. This CDR3 is built from 12 residues. Here the CDR3 DNA reads TGCAGCGTTGGGGGACAGGGGGGGGAGCAGTACTTC. It is translated as CSVGGQGGEQYF.

The chain recombines TRBV15 with TRBJ1-5, with 8 bases matching TRBD1. With V trimmed by 0 bases and J by 6 bases, 4 bases remained unmatched. Germline CDR1 and CDR2: LNHNV and YYDKDF (reference sequence). The CDR3 is made up of 15 amino acids. The CDR3 sequence: CATSRDAGGGQPQHF. As DNA, the CDR3 is TGTGCCACCAGCAGAGACGCAGGGGGCGGTCAGCCCCAGCATTTT.

Notes on this clone: Other DNA sequences in the same sample also yield this CDR3. The rearrangement uses TRBV28 and TRBJ2-7; a weak D match, TRBD2 (6 bases). Trimming took off 3 bases at V and 2 bases at J, with 8 bases between the two ends. This CDR3 comprises 13 residues. Germline CDR1 and CDR2: MDHEN and SYDVKM. The CDR3 loop reads CASSFGGPYEQYF. The CDR3 DNA is TGTGCCAGCAGTTTTGGAGGGCCCTACGAGCAGTACTTC.

This chain uses TRBV6-1 with TRBJ1-5, with 8 bases fitting TRBD1. Germline V gene sequence: CDR1 MNHNS, CDR2 SASEGT. The V and J ends lost 1 base and 1 base, in that order; junction bases with no gene match: 6. The CDR3 covers 17 residues. The CDR3 loop reads CASSEEAGGASNQPQHF. In DNA, the CDR3 is TGTGCCAGCAGTGAAGAGGCAGGGGGCGCCAGCAATCAGCCCCAGCATTTT.

V usage is TRBV14 and J usage is TRBJ1-6, with a possible D match to TRBD1 (6 bases). CDR1 and CDR2 from the germline V gene are SGHDN and FVKESK. Trimming removed 2 bases at V and 7 bases at J, with 9 bases between. The CDR3 extends over 14 amino acids. The CDR3 nucleotides are TGTGCCAGCAGCCAATGGACAGCAAATTCACCCCTCCACTTT. The encoded protein is CASSQWTANSPLHF.

V is TRBV7-9 and J is TRBJ2-1, with D possibly matching TRBD2 (5 bases). The CDR3 is made up of 14 amino acids. Trimming removed 0 bases from V and 7 bases from J, with 10 bases in between. CDR1 is SEHNR and CDR2 is FQNEAQ in the germline V gene (reference sequence). The CDR3, as DNA: TGTGCCAGCAGCTTAGCGGGAGAACAAAATGAGCAGTTCTTC. Translated: CASSLAGEQNEQFF. Filled out from reference TRBV7-9 and TRBJ2-1, the complete variable domain reads DTGVSQNPRHKITKRGQNVTFRCDPISEHNRLYWYRQTLGQGPEFLTYFQNEAQLEKSRLLSDRFSAERPKGSFSTLEIQRTEQGDSAMYLCASSLAGEQNEQFFGPGTRLTVL.

The CDR3 sequence is CASSPLSPGELFF. The CDR3 bases are TGTGCCAGCTCACCCCTCAGTCCCGGGGAGCTGTTTTTT. The V gene is TRBV18, the J gene TRBJ2-2; D not resolved. V was pared by 3 bases and J by 6 bases, with 8 bases between. The CDR3 has 13 amino acids. Germline V lookup: CDR1 KGHSH, CDR2 LQKENI.

The rearrangement links TRBV11-2 to TRBJ2-3; D remains unclear. Germline CDR1 SGHAT, CDR2 FQNNGV. Trimming took off 0 bases at V and 5 bases at J, with 6 bases between the two ends. The CDR3 is 13 amino acids. The DNA of the CDR3 is TGTGCCAGCAGCTTAGACCCCAGAGATACGCAGTATTTT. Protein sequence: CASSLDPRDTQYF. Combining the CDR3 with reference TRBV11-2 and TRBJ2-3 gives the whole variable domain EAGVAQSPRYKIIEKRQSVAFWCNPISGHATLYWYQQILGQGPKLLIQFQNNGVVDDSQLPKDRFSAERLKGVDSTLKIQPAKLEDSAVYLCASSLDPRDTQYFGPGTRLTVL.

This chain connects TRBV6-4 to TRBJ2-2; D is possibly TRBD1 (5 bases). The germline CDR1 and CDR2 sequences are MRHNA and SNTAGT. Trimming left V 5 bases short and J 5 bases short, with 12 bases between. CDR3 length: 14 amino acids. The CDR3 is CASSNRPGTGELFF. For the CDR3, the DNA is TGTGCCAGCAGTAATCGACCAGGGACCGGGGAGCTGTTTTTT.

The DNA of the CDR3 is TGTGCCTGGAAGGGGGGGACTGCCGGGGGCGAGCAGTACTTC. Protein: CAWKGGTAGGEQYF. V usage is TRBV30 and J usage is TRBJ2-7, with a possible D match to TRBD2 (7 bases). Trimming shortened V by 4 bases and J by 6 bases, and 19 bases separated the two germline ends. Germline V CDR1 and CDR2: GTSNPN, SVGIG (reference sequence). This CDR3 is built from 14 residues.